Shown below are 19 T cell receptor beta chains from a single sample sequenced in a study of CD8+ T cells in alopecia areata. Following RNA extraction, reverse transcription yielded cDNA that acted as the sequencing template. Clones were read by immunoSEQ multiplex PCR, and TCRdb kept only the in-frame ones, dropping some. The table records around 200,000 clones, about 60% of them present only once. The sample's treatment: oral pan-JAK inhibitor, 5-10 mg twice daily. Sequences were derived from CD8+ T cells sorted from blood, sampled at week 24, from a patient treated with tofacitinib. All receptors come from a human donor with alopecia areata.

The genes are TRBV9 and TRBJ1-6; weak D call: TRBD1 (5 bases). This CDR3 spans 13 amino acids. Germline loops: CDR1 SGDLS, CDR2 YYNGEE. The V end lost 4 bases, the J end lost 7 bases, and 9 bases lay between the germline ends. The CDR3 DNA reads as TGTGCCAGCAGCCCCCGGGGGAATTCACCCCTCCACTTT. It encodes CASSPRGNSPLHF.

The rearrangement links TRBV2 to TRBJ2-1; 7 bases are shared with TRBD1. The length of the CDR3 is 16 residues. Germline V gives CDR1 SNHLY, CDR2 FYNNEI. The V segment lost 9 bases and the J segment 5 bases; nucleotides outside the gene matches: 16. CDR3 in DNA: TGTGCCAGAATAGAGGACCGGGACAGACCCAACAATGAGCAGTTCTTC. This translates into CARIEDRDRPNNEQFF.

The V and J genes are TRBV4-1 and TRBJ2-2, with D hard to call. V was trimmed by 5 bases and J by 6 bases, leaving 7 bases between them. Germline V gene sequence: CDR1 MGHRA, CDR2 YSYEKL. This CDR3 is built from 12 residues. The CDR3 loop reads CASSVPPGELFF. In DNA form, the CDR3 reads TGCGCCAGCAGCGTACCTCCCGGGGAGCTGTTTTTT.

V usage is TRBV14 and J usage is TRBJ2-5; D not resolved. The CDR3 has 13 amino acids. Trimming shortened V by 1 base and J by 5 bases, and 8 bases separated the two germline ends. Germline V gene lookup returns CDR1 SGHDN and CDR2 FVKESK. DNA of the CDR3: TGTGCCAGCAGCCAAGTGAGGTGGGAGACCCAGTACTTC. It codes for CASSQVRWETQYF. Drawing the rest from reference TRBV14 and TRBJ2-5, the complete variable domain is EAGVTQFPSHSVIEKGQTVTLRCDPISGHDNLYWYRRVMGKEIKFLLHFVKESKQDESGMPNNRFLAERTGGTYSTLKVQPAELEDSGVYFCASSQVRWETQYFGPGTRLLVL.

This clone was detected a few times. This chain joins TRBV6-5 and TRBJ2-5; D perhaps matches TRBD2 (6 bases). Trimming stripped 8 bases from V and 4 bases from J, with 17 bases between. The CDR3 sequence is 14 residues long. Germline values: CDR1 MNHEY, CDR2 SVGAGI. This chain's CDR3 is CASRRSQGGETQYF. The CDR3 coding sequence is TGTGCCAGCCGGAGGTCCCAGGGAGGAGAGACCCAGTACTTC.

The J gene is TRBJ2-7, the V gene TRBV29-1, with unresolved D. CDR1 and CDR2 from the germline V gene are SQVTM and ANQGSEA. The CDR3 length is 14 residues. Trimming stripped 0 bases from V and 7 bases from J, with 16 bases between. CDR3 residues: CSVEDGRHPLEQYF. The CDR3 DNA reads as TGCAGCGTTGAAGACGGTAGACACCCCTTAGAGCAGTACTTC.

The chain employs TRBV2 and TRBJ1-2; TRBD1 matches at 7 bases. CDR1 SNHLY and CDR2 FYNNEI come from the germline V gene. The V segment lost 6 bases and the J segment 4 bases; nucleotides outside the gene matches: 20. CDR3 length: 18 amino acids. The DNA of the CDR3 is TGTGCCAGCAGAGGGATCCAGGGGGGGAAGAAAAGTGGCTATGGCTACACCTTC. Its translation: CASRGIQGGKKSGYGYTF.

The V call is TRBV27, the J call TRBJ2-5; D unresolved. Trimming shortened V by 5 bases and J by 2 bases, and 12 bases separated the two germline ends. The CDR3 contains 14 residues. Germline loops: CDR1 MNHEY, CDR2 SMNVEV (reference sequence). The CDR3 DNA sequence: TGTGCCAGCAGTCCCGGACGCGGACAAGAGACCCAGTACTTC. It yields the protein CASSPGRGQETQYF.

The CDR3 bases are TGCAGCGTTGGTTTCGGGGCGAACACTGAAGCTTTCTTT. Translating gives CSVGFGANTEAFF. V gene TRBV29-1 combines with J gene TRBJ1-1; perhaps TRBD1 as D (5 bases). This CDR3 spans 13 amino acids. The V end lost 4 bases, the J end lost 1 base, and 10 bases lay between the germline ends. Germline V gene sequence: CDR1 SQVTM, CDR2 ANQGSEA.

The chain recombines TRBV4-1 with TRBJ2-3, with D tentatively TRBD1 (5 bases). V lost 0 bases, J lost 1 base, and 11 bases lay in between. Germline V lookup: CDR1 MGHRA, CDR2 YSYEKL. This CDR3 has 16 amino acids. CDR3 DNA: TGCGCCAGCAGCCAAGATGGGGCAGGGCGCACAGATACGCAGTATTTT. It encodes CASSQDGAGRTDTQYF.

The rearrangement uses TRBV11-2 and TRBJ2-1; TRBD2 might be the D (6 bases). V lost 1 base and J 1 base, leaving 11 bases between the germline ends. Germline V gene sequence: CDR1 SGHAT, CDR2 FQNNGV. This CDR3 region has 16 residues. The CDR3 DNA reads as TGTGCCAGCAGCTTAGGGGGGGTCCAATCCTACAATGAGCAGTTCTTC. Protein sequence: CASSLGGVQSYNEQFF.

The gene calls are TRBV11-2 and TRBJ2-3; tentatively, D is TRBD1 (6 bases). The germline V gene has CDR1 SGHAT and CDR2 FQNNGV. V was trimmed by 0 bases and J by 5 bases, leaving 9 bases between them. The CDR3 length is 14 residues. CDR3: CASSLEGAGDTQYF. DNA for the CDR3: TGTGCCAGCAGCTTAGAGGGGGCAGGAGATACGCAGTATTTT.

This clone was seen only a few times. The chain recombines TRBV30 with TRBJ1-2; 7 nucleotides match TRBD1. The length of the CDR3 is 13 residues. V shed 4 bases and J 0 bases; nucleotides not matched to a gene: 2. Per the germline V gene, CDR1 is GTSNPN and CDR2 is SVGIG (reference sequence). CDR3 in amino acids: CAWKDRTNYGYTF. In DNA, the CDR3 is TGTGCCTGGAAGGACAGGACTAACTATGGCTACACCTTC.

This clone showed up just a few times. This sequence joins TRBV5-6 and TRBJ1-1; tentative D call: TRBD1 (5 bases). Germline V gene sequence: CDR1 SGHDT, CDR2 YYEEEE. Trimming took 4 bases from V and 1 from J, leaving 11 bases between them. The CDR3 contains 14 residues. CDR3 DNA sequence: TGTGCCAGCAGCCCGGGACGATCGAACACTGAAGCTTTCTTT. It yields the protein CASSPGRSNTEAFF.

This chain uses TRBV29-1 with TRBJ2-3; D possibly corresponds to TRBD1 (6 bases). The V end was cut by 6 bases, the J end by 2 bases, with 18 bases between. The germline CDR1 and CDR2 sequences are SQVTM and ANQGSEA. There are 15 residues in the CDR3. The DNA for the CDR3 is TGCAGCGTAGATCCCAGGGGACGATACACAGATACGCAGTATTTT. Amino acids: CSVDPRGRYTDTQYF.

The J gene is TRBJ2-2, the V gene TRBV11-2, with 12 bases matching TRBD2. CDR3 length equals 16 residues. Germline loops: CDR1 SGHAT, CDR2 FQNNGV. V lost 4 bases, J lost 5 bases, and 5 bases stayed unmatched. The CDR3: CASSWASGGATGELFF. The CDR3 DNA reads as TGTGCCAGCAGCTGGGCTAGCGGGGGGGCGACCGGGGAGCTGTTTTTT.

On this clone: Its ends do not fully match the called genes, so a read error is possible. This rearrangement joins TRBV29-1 to TRBJ1-1, with D possibly TRBD1 on 5 matching bases. CDR1 SQVTM and CDR2 ANQGSEA come from the germline V gene. This CDR3 is built from 11 residues. The CDR3 DNA is TGCAGCGTGGGGGACTACACTGAAGTTTTCTTT. It encodes CSVGDYTEVFF. Looking up the rest from reference TRBV29-1 and TRBJ1-1 gives the full variable domain: SAVISQKPSRDICQRGTSLTIQCQVDSQVTMMFWYRQQPGQSLTLIATANQGSEATYESGFVIDKFPISRPNLTFSTLTVSNMSPEDSSIYLCSVGDYTEVFFGQGTRLTVV.

The chain is built from TRBV7-9 and TRBJ2-5, with D hard to call. CDR1 and CDR2 from the germline V gene are SEHNR and FQNEAQ (reference sequence). The CDR3 extends over 11 amino acids. The ends were cut back, 4 bases at V and 5 bases at J, with 5 bases in the middle. The CDR3 DNA reads as TGTGCCAGCAGCTCCGTGGAGACCCAGTACTTC. Translated: CASSSVETQYF. Based on the CDR3 plus reference TRBV7-9 and TRBJ2-5, the full variable domain is DTGVSQNPRHKITKRGQNVTFRCDPISEHNRLYWYRQTLGQGPEFLTYFQNEAQLEKSRLLSDRFSAERPKGSFSTLEIQRTEQGDSAMYLCASSSVETQYFGPGTRLLVL.

The chain uses TRBV15 and TRBJ2-3, with 7 bases aligning to TRBD1. Trimming at V came to 4 bases and at J to 2 bases, leaving 9 bases not matched to a gene. CDR1 is LNHNV, CDR2 YYDKDF, per germline (reference sequence). The CDR3 covers 16 residues. For the CDR3, the DNA is TGTGCCACCAGCATGTCCGGGACAGTGAACACAGATACGCAGTATTTT. Amino acid sequence: CATSMSGTVNTDTQYF.